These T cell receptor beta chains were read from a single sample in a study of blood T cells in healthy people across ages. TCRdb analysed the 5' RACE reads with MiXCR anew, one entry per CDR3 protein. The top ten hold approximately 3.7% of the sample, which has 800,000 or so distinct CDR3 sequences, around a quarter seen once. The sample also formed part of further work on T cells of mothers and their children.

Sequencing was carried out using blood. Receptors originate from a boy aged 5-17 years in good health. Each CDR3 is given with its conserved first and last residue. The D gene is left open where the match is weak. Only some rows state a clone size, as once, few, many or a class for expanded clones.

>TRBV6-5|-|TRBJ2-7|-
TGTGCCAGCAGCGAGGCCAAAGGGGTCTCCTACGAGCAGTACTTC
CASSEAKGVSYEQYF
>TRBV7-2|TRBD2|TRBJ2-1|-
TGTGCCAGCAGCTTAACCCCGGGACTACGGGAGGGTGAGCAGTTCTTC
CASSLTPGLREGEQFF
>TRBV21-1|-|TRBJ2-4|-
TGTGCCAGATTAGGGAGACTAGCCCCAATTTGGAACATTCAGTACTTC
CARLGRLAPIWNIQYF
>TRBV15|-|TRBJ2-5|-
TGTGCCACCAGCAGGGGGAGCGCGGGTCAAGAGACCCAGTACTTC
CATSRGSAGQETQYF
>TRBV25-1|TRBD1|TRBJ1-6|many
TGTGCCAGCAGTGAAGGACAGGAGTATTCACCCCTCCACTTT
CASSEGQEYSPLHF
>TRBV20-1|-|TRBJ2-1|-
TGCAGTGCTAGGGGGGACGGATACAATGAGCAGTTCTTC
CSARGDGYNEQFF
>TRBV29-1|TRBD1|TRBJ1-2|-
TGCAGCGGCGGGACAGGAGGACATGGCTACACCTTC
CSGGTGGHGYTF
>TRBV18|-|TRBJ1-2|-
TGTGCCAGCTCTGCGGGAGACGGCTATGGCTACACCTTC
CASSAGDGYGYTF
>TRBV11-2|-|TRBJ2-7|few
TGTGCCAGCAGCTTAGACCTCGTCATCACTTCATCACACCAAGAGACCCTGTACTTC
CASSLDLVITSSHQETLYF
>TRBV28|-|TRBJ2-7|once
TGTGCCAGCAGTTTATTACAGTGGCGGGTCAACGAGCAGTACTTC
CASSLLQWRVNEQYF
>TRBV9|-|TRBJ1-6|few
TGTGCCAGCAGCGTAGCTGTGGGGCTAAGGTCACCCCTCCACTTT
CASSVAVGLRSPLHF
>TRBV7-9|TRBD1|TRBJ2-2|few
TGTGCCAGCAGCAACGGACAGGGATCGAACACCGGGGAGCTGTTTTTT
CASSNGQGSNTGELFF
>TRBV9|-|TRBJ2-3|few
TGTGCCAGCAGCGTAAAGGTGGGGACCGGGCCTCACACAGATACGCAGTATTTT
CASSVKVGTGPHTDTQYF
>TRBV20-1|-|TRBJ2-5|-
TGCAGTGCTGGCCGGGACCGACAAGAGACCCAGTACTTC
CSAGRDRQETQYF
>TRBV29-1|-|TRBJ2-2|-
TGCAGCGTTGAAGATCTAGGGGCCGGGGAGCTGTTTTTT
CSVEDLGAGELFF
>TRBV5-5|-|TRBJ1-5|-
TGTGCCAGCAGCTTGGATTACAGGGTTACTCAGCCCCAGCATTTT
CASSLDYRVTQPQHF
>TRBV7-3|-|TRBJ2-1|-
TGTGCCAGCAGCGCCGAATACCGGGAACGCAAGTTCTTC
CASSAEYRERKFF
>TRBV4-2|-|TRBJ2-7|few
TGTGCCAGCAGCCGTGCGAGGGGGGGGAGGAACGACTACGAGCAGTACTTC
CASSRARGGRNDYEQYF
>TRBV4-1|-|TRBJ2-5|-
TGCGCCAGCAGCCAAGTCCCTGACAGGGGAGGGGAGACCCAGTACTTC
CASSQVPDRGGETQYF
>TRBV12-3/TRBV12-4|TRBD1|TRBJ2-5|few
TGTGCCAGCAGTGACAGGGGTAGGAGAGGGTGGCAAGAGACCCAGTACTTC
CASSDRGRRGWQETQYF
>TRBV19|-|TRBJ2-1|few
TGTGCCAGTAGCCTCGGGTGGGGGGCGCGGAAAAAAAGTGAGCAGTTCTTC
CASSLGWGARKKSEQFF
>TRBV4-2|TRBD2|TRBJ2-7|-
TGTGCCAGCAGCCAAGACCCGACTAGCGGGACCTACGAGCAGTACTTC
CASSQDPTSGTYEQYF
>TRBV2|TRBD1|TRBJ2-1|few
TGTGCCAGCAGAGCCGGGACAGGGGCCAATGAGCAGTTCTTC
CASRAGTGANEQFF
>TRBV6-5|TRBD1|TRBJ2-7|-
TGTGCCAGCGTCCGGGGACAGGGCTCCTACGAGCAGTACTTC
CASVRGQGSYEQYF